These 23 T cell receptor beta chains originate from one sample sequenced in a study of cytomegalovirus exposure and HLA in healthy donors. PCR was performed using 60 Vbeta and 13 Jbeta primers. Method: immunoSEQ multiplex PCR; TCRdb's copy keeps in-frame clones and lacks some. The sample lists under 95,000 clones; roughly 78% were seen once. The material sequenced was PBMCs. The receptors stem from a woman between 40 and 50 years old in good health and CMV-seropositive.

The chain is built from TRBV5-1 and TRBJ2-5, with 10 bases matching TRBD1. The germline V gene has CDR1 SGHRS and CDR2 YFSETQ. V was clipped by 2 bases and J by 5 bases; unmatched bases: 3. The CDR3 length is 14 residues. The CDR3 bases are TGCGCCAGCAGCTTACTGGGACAGGGGGAGACCCAGTACTTC. It codes for CASSLLGQGETQYF. The whole variable domain, remainder taken from reference TRBV5-1 and TRBJ2-5, is KAGVTQTPRYLIKTRGQQVTLSCSPISGHRSVSWYQQTPGQGLQFLFEYFSETQRNKGNFPGRFSGRQFSNSRSEMNVSTLELGDSALYLCASSLLGQGETQYFGPGTRLLVL.

The rearrangement uses TRBV5-8 and TRBJ1-6; a possible D gene is TRBD1 (6 bases). Germline V lookup: CDR1 SGHTS, CDR2 YDEGEE. The V and J ends lost 4 bases and 3 bases respectively, with 14 bases between them. The CDR3 is made up of 16 amino acids. CDR3 amino acids: CASSTIGTLYNSPLHF. As DNA, the CDR3 is TGTGCCAGCAGCACGATCGGGACACTCTATAATTCACCCCTCCACTTT.

Only one count was recorded for this clone. Written as DNA, the CDR3 is TGCGCCAGCAGCCAAGTGATGGGAGGGGAGACCCAGTACTTC. Amino acid sequence: CASSQVMGGETQYF. The chain joins TRBV4-1 to TRBJ2-5, with 7 positions matching TRBD2. Per the germline V gene, CDR1 is MGHRA and CDR2 is YSYEKL. The CDR3 extends over 14 amino acids. The V and J ends lost 1 base and 5 bases, in that order; junction bases with no gene match: 4.

The chain employs TRBV5-4 and TRBJ2-7, with D unclear. Trimming removed 1 base from V and 5 bases from J, with 13 bases in between. Germline CDR1 SGHNT, CDR2 YYREEE (reference sequence). The CDR3 is 14 residues long. The CDR3 loop reads CASSLKASTDEQYF. DNA of the CDR3: TGTGCCAGCAGCTTGAAGGCGTCCACAGACGAGCAGTACTTC.

This chain uses TRBV6-6 with TRBJ1-6; D is undetermined. This CDR3 comprises 15 residues. V lost 4 bases and J 8 bases, leaving 15 bases between the germline ends. Germline CDR1 and CDR2: MNHNY and SVGAGI (reference sequence). The CDR3 protein is CASSWASRDDSPLHF. The CDR3 coding sequence is TGTGCCAGCAGTTGGGCCTCCCGAGACGATTCACCCCTCCACTTT.

The rearrangement uses TRBV6-1 and TRBJ1-6, with D hard to call. This CDR3 comprises 15 residues. Germline CDR1 reads MNHNS; CDR2 reads SASEGT. V lost 6 bases and J 0 bases, leaving 9 bases between the germline ends. This chain's CDR3 is CASSYESSYNSPLHF. CDR3 nucleotide sequence: TGTGCCAGCAGCTACGAGAGCTCCTATAATTCACCCCTCCACTTT.

The rearrangement joins TRBV4-1 to TRBJ1-5, with 9 bases fitting TRBD1. The V gene's germline CDR1 is MGHRA and CDR2 YSYEKL. With 3 bases clipped from V and 4 bases from J, the junction kept 1 base outside the gene matches. CDR3 size: 14 residues. The chain's CDR3 is CASSQGTGNQPQHF. CDR3 in DNA: TGCGCCAGCAGCCAGGGGACAGGGAATCAGCCCCAGCATTTT.

The J gene is TRBJ1-1, the V gene TRBV6-1; D gene uncertain. The CDR3 sequence is 13 residues long. Germline V gives CDR1 MNHNS, CDR2 SASEGT. The V and J ends lost 2 bases and 1 base respectively, with 5 bases between them. The CDR3 sequence is CASSELRNTEAFF. The CDR3 region has the DNA TGTGCCAGCAGTGAACTTCGGAACACTGAAGCTTTCTTT.

The gene calls are TRBV27 and TRBJ2-3, with 13 bases matching TRBD2. V gave up 6 bases and J gave up 2 bases; unmatched junction bases: 5. The CDR3 loop spans 16 amino acids. Germline loops: CDR1 MNHEY, CDR2 SMNVEV (reference sequence). The CDR3 reads CASRLGLAGFTDTQYF. The CDR3 DNA follows: TGTGCCAGCAGATTGGGACTAGCGGGATTCACAGATACGCAGTATTTT.

The CDR3, as DNA: TGTGCCAGCCAGGGTTCTGGAAACACCATATATTTT. Amino acids: CASQGSGNTIYF. This chain uses TRBV16 with TRBJ1-3, with D perhaps TRBD1 (5 bases). Trimming cost V 8 bases and J 1 base, with 6 bases left between them. The germline CDR1 and CDR2 sequences are KGHSY and FQNENV. The CDR3 is 12 residues long.

The chain links TRBV29-1 to TRBJ2-3; a weak D match, TRBD2 (5 bases). The CDR3 is made up of 14 amino acids. CDR1 is SQVTM, CDR2 ANQGSEA, per germline. Trimming removed 5 bases from V and 6 bases from J, with 18 bases in between. DNA for the CDR3: TGCAGCGTTTCCGACGGGATGGGTTGGGATACGCAGTATTTT. Its protein is CSVSDGMGWDTQYF.

This clone was seen a few times. The CDR3, as DNA: TGTGCCAGCAGTGAGGTGAGCGCCTACGAGCAGTACTTC. Translated: CASSEVSAYEQYF. This chain uses TRBV2 with TRBJ2-7; D unresolved. Germline V gene lookup returns CDR1 SNHLY and CDR2 FYNNEI. V was pared by 3 bases and J by 2 bases, with 8 bases between. The CDR3 has 13 residues.

The CDR3 region is CASSTYRGRLGNTIYF. The CDR3 DNA follows: TGTGCCAGCAGCACATACAGGGGGCGCCTTGGAAACACCATATATTTT. This chain connects TRBV11-2 to TRBJ1-3; 9 nucleotides match TRBD1. The V and J ends lost 5 bases and 3 bases, in that order; junction bases with no gene match: 8. The CDR3 runs 16 residues. Germline CDR1 and CDR2: SGHAT and FQNNGV.

In this sample, this clone turned up many times. This rearrangement joins TRBV5-4 to TRBJ1-2, with a weak D call TRBD1 (6 bases). V lost 0 bases and J lost 4, with 13 bases in between. This CDR3 contains 15 residues. The germline gives CDR1 SGHNT, CDR2 YYREEE (reference sequence). This chain's CDR3 is CASSLESPGAYGYTF. The CDR3, as DNA: TGTGCCAGCAGCTTGGAGTCCCCAGGGGCCTATGGCTACACCTTC.

V usage is TRBV6-1 and J usage is TRBJ2-1; 10 nucleotides line up with TRBD2. This CDR3 spans 19 amino acids. V lost 1 base, J lost 0 bases, and 9 bases stayed unmatched. Germline loops: CDR1 MNHNS, CDR2 SASEGT. CDR3 sequence: CASSEESGGAFSSYNEQFF. The CDR3, as DNA: TGTGCCAGCAGTGAAGAAAGCGGGGGGGCCTTTAGCTCCTACAATGAGCAGTTCTTC.

The chain uses TRBV5-1 and TRBJ1-4; possibly TRBD1 for D (6 bases). With 0 bases removed from V and 0 bases from J, the gap between germline ends came to 12 bases. Germline V gene lookup returns CDR1 SGHRS and CDR2 YFSETQ. The CDR3 length is 17 residues. CDR3 bases: TGCGCCAGCAGCTTGGCAGGGGATAGGGCAACTAATGAAAAACTGTTTTTT. Translating gives CASSLAGDRATNEKLFF.

This clone was seen a single time. The V gene is TRBV9, the J gene TRBJ2-1; D call uncertain. The germline V and J ends were trimmed by 4 bases and 8 bases, with 10 bases remaining between them. This CDR3 region has 12 residues. Germline-derived CDR1 and CDR2 are SGDLS and YYNGEE. For the CDR3, the DNA is TGTGCCAGCAGCCCCCACAACCATGAGCAGTTCTTC. It translates to CASSPHNHEQFF.

J is TRBJ1-2 and V is TRBV6-5; tentatively, D is TRBD1 (5 bases). The CDR3 has 14 residues. V lost 2 bases, J lost 4 bases, and 11 bases lay in between. Germline V CDR1 and CDR2: MNHEY, SVGAGI. DNA of the CDR3: TGTGCCAGCAGTTACACGGGGGTGGGCTATGGCTACACCTTC. It encodes CASSYTGVGYGYTF.

V is TRBV11-1 and J is TRBJ2-3, with 7 nucleotides matching TRBD1. Unmatched junction bases numbered 8, after V lost 2 bases and J lost 0 bases. Germline values: CDR1 SGHAT, CDR2 FQDESV (reference sequence). The CDR3 has 17 amino acids. CDR3 amino acids: CASSLPGQETSTDTQYF. The DNA of the CDR3 is TGTGCCAGCAGCTTACCCGGACAGGAAACTAGCACAGATACGCAGTATTTT.

V is TRBV21-1 and J is TRBJ2-7; the table names TRBD1, a call not compared with the DNA. TRBV21-1 is shown as a pseudogene. This CDR3 has 14 amino acids. The CDR3 loop reads CARALQGCENEQYF. As DNA, the CDR3 is TGTGCCAGGGCCTTACAGGGGTGTGAGAACGAGCAGTACTTC.

The chain employs TRBV19 and TRBJ1-2; D possibly corresponds to TRBD1 (6 bases). V dropped 5 bases and J dropped 8 bases, with 15 bases sitting between them. Germline values: CDR1 LNHDA, CDR2 SQIVND (reference sequence). This CDR3 spans 13 amino acids. CDR3: CASSPGTTGGYTF. The CDR3 DNA follows: TGTGCCAGTAGTCCGGGGACAACGGGGGGCTACACCTTC.

The rearrangement links TRBV6-1 to TRBJ1-5, with a tentative D call TRBD1 (5 bases). V lost 4 bases, J lost 1 base, and 8 bases lay in between. CDR3 length: 14 residues. The germline V gene has CDR1 MNHNS and CDR2 SASEGT. The CDR3 nucleotides read TGTGCCAGCAGTGTTGACAGAAGCAATCAGCCCCAGCATTTT. This gives the protein CASSVDRSNQPQHF.

The J gene is TRBJ2-5, the V gene TRBV19; the D gene is possibly TRBD1 (5 bases). Deletions cut 5 bases from V and 1 base from J, with 14 bases between. CDR3 size: 15 residues. The germline gives CDR1 LNHDA, CDR2 SQIVND (reference sequence). The DNA of the CDR3 is TGTGCCAGTAGTGCTCTTCGGACACGCCAAGAGACCCAGTACTTC. This gives the protein CASSALRTRQETQYF. Full variable domain (remainder filled in from reference TRBV19 and TRBJ2-5): DGGITQSPKYLFRKEGQNVTLSCEQNLNHDAMYWYRQDPGQGLRLIYYSQIVNDFQKGDIAEGYSVSREKKESFPLTVTSAQKNPTAFYLCASSALRTRQETQYFGPGTRLLVL.